A selection of T cell receptor beta chains follows, all from one sample in a study of shared clonotypes between healthy human individuals. Sequencing used immunoSEQ multiplex PCR; TCRdb keeps in-frame clones, though not all of them. The sample has roughly 640,000 clones, roughly 70% seen once. Source material: memory CD4+ T cells sorted from blood. These TCRs come from a woman in her 30s in good health. Both conserved end residues are trimmed from each CDR3.

v_call	cdr3_length	j_call	cdr3_aa
TRBV11-2	11	TRBJ2-5	ASSSPGSETQY
TRBV7-2	12	TRBJ2-2	ASSFTGVTGELF
TRBV27	12	TRBJ1-5	ASSLYGPGQPQH
TRBV7-6	14	TRBJ2-1	ASSATGASSYNEQF
TRBV4-2	14	TRBJ2-7	ASSPRMAGTFDEQY
TRBV11-2	15	TRBJ2-2	ASSLELAGVRTGELF
TRBV6-1	13	TRBJ2-2	AILSGGTGTGELF
TRBV28	13	TRBJ2-6	ASRPGTWMANVLT
TRBV7-9	15	TRBJ2-1	ASSSGGGRGTYNEQF
TRBV28	10	TRBJ2-1	ASTADRGSWF
TRBV28	11	TRBJ2-6	ASSLAGANVLT
TRBV27	14	TRBJ2-1	ASAKGLAGAGNEQF
TRBV19	13	TRBJ2-3	ASSIEGRLTDTQY
TRBV6-5	12	TRBJ2-1	ASSYSRQNNEQF
TRBV5-1	13	TRBJ2-3	ASSTGRRITDTQY
TRBV28	15	TRBJ1-1	ASSLGTGRRPNTEAF
TRBV28	15	TRBJ1-1	ASPPPLTARGDTEAF
TRBV11-2	11	TRBJ1-2	ASSPMGDYGYT
TRBV6-6	10	TRBJ2-1	ASSWTRNEQF
TRBV4-2	12	TRBJ2-2	ASSQPQHTGELF
TRBV7-9	10	TRBJ2-3	ASSTQDPANY
TRBV7-2	14	TRBJ1-1	ASSLVGGGTQTEAF
TRBV10-3	12	TRBJ1-1	AIRDRGTNTEAF
TRBV27	13	TRBJ2-7	ASSFQATLSYEQY
TRBV7-8	14	TRBJ2-7	ASSLISGTATYEQY
TRBV6-4	10	TRBJ2-7	ASSPPLYEQY
TRBV7-2	14	TRBJ2-2	ASSPHSPQGAGELF
TRBV2	13	TRBJ1-2	ASSEAQGTPYGYT
TRBV5-1	13	-	ASSSHGGGSYEQY
TRBV4-1	14	TRBJ2-3	ASSPNGGTKSDTQY
TRBV9	17	TRBJ2-2	ASSVALPGLATNTGELF
TRBV9	12	TRBJ2-3	ASSGGMNTDTQY
TRBV6-5	12	TRBJ2-7	ASSYETRGHEQY
TRBV2	17	TRBJ2-1	ASSEALRGRTSGSYEQF
TRBV2	10	TRBJ2-3	ASDTGTDTQY
TRBV28	14	TRBJ1-1	ASSFSGQGLPSEAF
TRBV2	13	TRBJ2-3	ASSLAGVSTDTQY
TRBV28	12	TRBJ1-2	ASSLWMYGVEGT
TRBV5-6	13	TRBJ1-2	ASSLAGIDNYGYT
TRBV11-3	11	TRBJ2-2	ASSKGRTGELF
TRBV6-1	11	TRBJ2-5	ASSSPVHRAQY
TRBV28	10	TRBJ2-5	ASSFLDETQY
TRBV10-1	12	TRBJ1-1	ASSENRGSTEAF
TRBV28	14	TRBJ2-2	ASSLRERENTGELF
TRBV6-5	12	TRBJ1-5	ATVPVTINQPQH
TRBV29-1	10	TRBJ2-3	SVEGQTDTQY
TRBV11-3	13	TRBJ1-4	ASRQGQGTNEKLF
TRBV5-4	14	TRBJ2-7	ASSFQTGTGSWEQY
TRBV28	15	TRBJ1-4	ASSTNLGTGFREKLF
TRBV6-4	13	TRBJ1-4	ASSDSSGGNEKLF
TRBV6-6	13	TRBJ1-1	ASSYPGTGGTEAF
TRBV2	10	TRBJ1-1	ASSISNTEAF
TRBV28	13	TRBJ2-2	ASTNGAANTGELF
TRBV15	13	TRBJ2-1	ATSRDLTGVNEQF
TRBV27	12	TRBJ1-5	ASSLFGIGQPQH